These 32 T cell receptor beta chains were all obtained from the same sample, sequenced in a study of blood T cell repertoires in COVID-19. Only in-frame clones appear in the TCRdb table, and some are missing; sequencing was by immunoSEQ multiplex PCR. The table records 250,000 or so clones, about 86% of them present only once. Sequences were obtained from PBMCs or T cells enriched from blood (not recorded which). The receptors were sampled from a man aged 50-59 years who had recovered from COVID-19.

CDR3 in DNA: TGTGCCAGCATCGGGTCCCTTTACGAGCAGTACTTC. It specifies CASIGSLYEQYF. This chain joins TRBV28 and TRBJ2-7, with D hard to call. Deletions cut 7 bases from V and 4 bases from J, with 11 bases between. Germline V gene data show CDR1 as MDHEN and CDR2 as SYDVKM. This CDR3 is 12 amino acids long.

The chain has TRBV19 and TRBJ2-1, with a weak D call TRBD2 (7 bases). The CDR3 spans 14 residues. Trimming cost V 8 bases and J 6 bases, with 17 bases left between them. CDR1 is LNHDA, CDR2 SQIVND, per germline (reference sequence). CDR3 sequence (DNA): TGTGCCAGTGAACCGGGGGGCATCGGCAATGAGCAGTTCTTC. Its protein product is CASEPGGIGNEQFF.

This clone was recorded a few times. The chain has TRBV18 and TRBJ2-7; unclear D gene. The CDR3 spans 12 residues. Germline values: CDR1 KGHSH, CDR2 LQKENI. The V end lost 3 bases, the J end lost 7 bases, and 10 bases lay between the germline ends. CDR3 sequence: CASSPNNGEQYF. CDR3 bases: TGTGCCAGCTCACCCAATAACGGGGAGCAGTACTTC.

The chain carries TRBV12-3 or TRBV12-4 and TRBJ1-2, with 8 bases identical to TRBD1. The trim removed 7 bases at V and 7 bases at J, leaving 8 bases unmatched. The CDR3 is 13 residues long. The CDR3 DNA reads as TGTGCCAGCACCCGACAGGGGTTCGTTGGCTACACCTTC. Amino acid sequence: CASTRQGFVGYTF.

This chain uses TRBV27 with TRBJ1-6; 12 bases agree with TRBD1. Germline assignment: CDR1 MNHEY and CDR2 SMNVEV (reference sequence). The CDR3 loop spans 14 amino acids. With 6 bases clipped from V and 9 bases from J, the junction kept 3 bases outside the gene matches. The chain's CDR3 is CASRRGQGASPLHF. In DNA, the CDR3 is TGTGCCAGCAGACGGGGACAGGGGGCTTCACCCCTCCACTTT.

The V and J genes are TRBV14 and TRBJ2-1, with TRBD2 matching 8 bases. Looked up from germline, CDR1 is SGHDN and CDR2 is FVKESK. This CDR3 comprises 15 residues. Trimming removed 1 base from V and 2 bases from J; junction bases left unmatched: 1. The CDR3 DNA sequence: TGTGCCAGCAGCCAAGCAGCGGGGGCCTACAATGAGCAGTTCTTC. It codes for CASSQAAGAYNEQFF.

The rearrangement joins TRBV12-3 or TRBV12-4 to TRBJ2-5; tentatively, D is TRBD1 (5 bases). V shed 6 bases and J shed 1 base, with 9 bases lying between them. The CDR3 is made up of 13 amino acids. For the CDR3, the DNA is TGTGCCAGCAGATTTGGGGCCCAAGAGACCCAGTACTTC. This translates into CASRFGAQETQYF.

A remark on this clone: A read error may produce the germline difference seen at one junction end. The J gene is TRBJ1-6, the V gene TRBV6-5; D is unclear. The CDR3 runs to 11 residues. The germline V gene encodes CDR1 MNHEY and CDR2 SVGAGI. The CDR3 here is CASGNITPSDF. Written as DNA, the CDR3 is TGTGCCAGCGGTAACATAACGCCCTCTGACTTT.

This CDR3 is CASSPIGRDTEAFF. The CDR3 region has the DNA TGTGCCAGCAGCCCCATCGGGAGGGACACTGAAGCTTTCTTT. V usage is TRBV5-5 and J usage is TRBJ1-1, with no clear D. V lost 4 bases to trimming and J lost 3 bases, with 13 bases between them. Germline V gene data show CDR1 as SGHKS and CDR2 as YYEKEE (reference sequence). The CDR3 totals 14 residues.

The J gene is TRBJ2-7, the V gene TRBV28, with 8 bases identical to TRBD2. The V and J ends lost 3 bases and 4 bases, in that order; junction bases with no gene match: 5. This CDR3 spans 14 amino acids. In germline, CDR1 is MDHEN, CDR2 SYDVKM. The CDR3 DNA is TGTGCCAGCAGTTTTACCGGACTAGCATACGAGCAGTACTTC. Translated, it gives CASSFTGLAYEQYF. Combining the CDR3 with reference TRBV28 and TRBJ2-7 gives the whole variable domain DVKVTQSSRYLVKRTGEKVFLECVQDMDHENMFWYRQDPGLGLRLIYFSYDVKMKEKGDIPEGYSVSREKKERFSLILESASTNQTSMYLCASSFTGLAYEQYFGPGTRLTVT.

The chain joins TRBV6-6 to TRBJ2-1, with 13 positions matching TRBD2. From germline, CDR1 is MNHNY and CDR2 SVGAGI (reference sequence). Trimming cost V 5 bases and J 4 bases; bases outside gene matches: 8. The CDR3 loop spans 17 amino acids. DNA of the CDR3: TGTGCCAGCAGTCTGCGACTAGCGGGGGGCCAATACAATGAGCAGTTCTTC. The encoded protein is CASSLRLAGGQYNEQFF.

The sample holds a few counts of this clone. This chain connects TRBV29-1 to TRBJ1-1; 9 bases map to TRBD1. Per germline, CDR1 SQVTM and CDR2 ANQGSEA. The CDR3 is 13 residues long. Germline trimming cut 7 bases from V and 7 bases from J; bases unmatched to any gene: 10. Written as DNA, the CDR3 is TGCAGCGCCGTGGGGACAGGGACCGTTGAAGCTTTCTTT. Its translation: CSAVGTGTVEAFF.

CDR3 DNA: TGTGCCAGCAGTGAACTGGACAGGGAGAACACTGAAGCTTTCTTT. Translated, it gives CASSELDRENTEAFF. V usage is TRBV25-1 and J usage is TRBJ1-1; TRBD1 aligns across 8 bases. CDR1 is MGHDK and CDR2 is SYGVNS in the germline V gene. The CDR3 is 15 amino acids. V gave up 2 bases and J gave up 1 base; unmatched junction bases: 3.

The rearrangement links TRBV7-9 to TRBJ1-5, with no clear D. Germline-derived CDR1 and CDR2 are SEHNR and FQNEAQ (reference sequence). V lost 3 bases, J lost 4 bases, and 7 bases lay in between. CDR3 length: 13 amino acids. CDR3 nucleotide sequence: TGTGCCAGCAGCTTCTTCGCGAATCAGCCCCAGCATTTT. This codes for CASSFFANQPQHF.

DNA for the CDR3: TGTGCCAGCAGCTTACAGGGGAACTATGGCTACACCTTC. Amino acids: CASSLQGNYGYTF. The chain uses TRBV11-2 and TRBJ1-2; maybe TRBD1 (6 bases). Germline CDR1 and CDR2: SGHAT and FQNNGV. The ends were cut back, 2 bases at V and 2 bases at J, with 6 bases in the middle. This CDR3 has 13 amino acids.

V usage is TRBV6-5 and J usage is TRBJ2-2; 10 bases agree with TRBD1. The CDR3 is 14 residues long. Trimming at V came to 5 bases and at J to 6 bases, leaving 3 bases not matched to a gene. Germline loops: CDR1 MNHEY, CDR2 SVGAGI. The CDR3 loop reads CASSPGTGAGELFF. The DNA of the CDR3 is TGTGCCAGCAGTCCGGGGACAGGGGCCGGGGAGCTGTTTTTT.

The rearrangement links TRBV27 to TRBJ2-7; TRBD2 matches at 9 bases. V gave up 4 bases and J gave up 2 bases; unmatched junction bases: 15. The germline V gene has CDR1 MNHEY and CDR2 SMNVEV (reference sequence). The CDR3 has 18 amino acids. The CDR3 loop is CASSSTPWRVAGAYEQYF. CDR3 in DNA: TGTGCCAGCAGTTCCACACCCTGGAGGGTAGCGGGAGCCTACGAGCAGTACTTC.

This clone occurred a few times. J is TRBJ2-5 and V is TRBV6-1; 11 bases line up with TRBD1. The CDR3 totals 17 residues. Germline V gene lookup returns CDR1 MNHNS and CDR2 SASEGT. After removal of 0 bases from V and 5 bases from J, the junction contained 8 bases not matched to a gene. CDR3 sequence reads: CASSEALRTGGVETQYF. As DNA, the CDR3 is TGTGCCAGCAGTGAAGCGCTTCGGACAGGGGGCGTCGAGACCCAGTACTTC.

This clone was found once. The J gene is TRBJ2-1, the V gene TRBV10-3, with 10 bases matching TRBD1. In germline, CDR1 is ENHRY, CDR2 SYGVKD. Losses at the gene ends were 8 bases for V and 9 bases for J; bases not matched to a gene: 7. This CDR3 contains 13 residues. The CDR3 region is CAIGGTGVGEQFF. The CDR3 region has the DNA TGTGCCATCGGGGGGACAGGGGTCGGTGAGCAGTTCTTC.

The chain employs TRBV14 and TRBJ2-5, with TRBD2 as a possible D gene (5 bases). Trimming shortened V by 5 bases and J by 2 bases, and 18 bases separated the two germline ends. This CDR3 is built from 16 residues. The germline V gene has CDR1 SGHDN and CDR2 FVKESK. DNA for the CDR3: TGTGCCAGCAGCGCAAGGAGGAACCGGGATCAAGAGACCCAGTACTTC. Translated: CASSARRNRDQETQYF.

This chain uses TRBV27 with TRBJ1-6; 9 bases agree with TRBD1. Germline assignment: CDR1 MNHEY and CDR2 SMNVEV (reference sequence). V lost 3 bases, J lost 10 bases, and 7 bases stayed unmatched. The CDR3 runs to 15 residues. The DNA for the CDR3 is TGTGCCAGCAGTTTCCGGGACAGGGCACGCTCACCCCTCCACTTT. This encodes CASSFRDRARSPLHF.

The chain has TRBV7-2 and TRBJ1-4; D perhaps matches TRBD1 (6 bases). The CDR3 consists of 15 residues. Looked up from germline, CDR1 is SGHTA and CDR2 is FQGNSA. V lost 7 bases to trimming and J lost 6 bases, with 18 bases between them. The CDR3 is CASNLGGGYYEKLFF. Here the CDR3 DNA reads TGTGCCAGCAATTTAGGGGGGGGGTACTATGAAAAACTGTTTTTT.

The chain links TRBV30 to TRBJ1-2, with D perhaps TRBD1 (6 bases). The CDR3 sequence is 12 residues long. V was cut by 1 base and J by 5 bases, with 8 bases left in between. Per germline, CDR1 GTSNPN and CDR2 SVGIG (reference sequence). The CDR3 nucleotides read TGTGCCTGGAGTGGGACAGTGTATGGCTACACCTTC. Its protein product is CAWSGTVYGYTF. The full variable domain, its missing parts supplied by reference TRBV30 and TRBJ1-2, is SQTIHQWPATLVQPVGSPLSLECTVEGTSNPNLYWYRQAAGRGLQLLFYSVGIGQISSEVPQNLSASRPQDRQFILSSKKLLLSDSGFYLCAWSGTVYGYTFGSGTRLTVV.

V and J are TRBV18 and TRBJ2-5, with TRBD2 identical over 9 bases. Trimming cost V 1 base and J 0 bases; bases outside gene matches: 6. The CDR3 extends over 17 amino acids. CDR1 is KGHSH and CDR2 is LQKENI in the germline V gene. CDR3 loop: CASSPLITSGYQETQYF. CDR3 bases: TGTGCCAGCTCACCACTGATAACTAGCGGGTACCAAGAGACCCAGTACTTC.

This clone was counted only a few times. V and J are TRBV19 and TRBJ1-4; the D is unclear. This CDR3 has 13 amino acids. From germline, CDR1 is LNHDA and CDR2 SQIVND (reference sequence). V lost 8 bases to trimming and J lost 7 bases, with 14 bases between them. CDR3 loop: CASLTSVGEKLFF. CDR3 DNA: TGTGCCAGTCTTACCTCCGTCGGTGAAAAACTGTTTTTT. The full variable domain, in which reference TRBV19 and TRBJ1-4 provide the parts outside the CDR3, is DGGITQSPKYLFRKEGQNVTLSCEQNLNHDAMYWYRQDPGQGLRLIYYSQIVNDFQKGDIAEGYSVSREKKESFPLTVTSAQKNPTAFYLCASLTSVGEKLFFGSGTQLSVL.

This CDR3 reads CASRPGIWETQYF. Written as DNA, the CDR3 is TGTGCCAGCAGGCCGGGGATCTGGGAGACCCAGTACTTC. V is TRBV11-2 and J is TRBJ2-5, with D tentatively TRBD2 (5 bases). The CDR3 length is 13 residues. V was pared by 6 bases and J by 5 bases, with 13 bases between. From germline, CDR1 is SGHAT and CDR2 FQNNGV.

This sequence joins TRBV12-3 or TRBV12-4 and TRBJ1-2; D uncertain. V dropped 7 bases and J dropped 1 base, with 7 bases sitting between them. The CDR3 consists of 12 residues. For the CDR3, the DNA is TGTGCCAGCACCAAAAATAACTATGGCTACACCTTC. As protein: CASTKNNYGYTF.

V usage is TRBV18 and J usage is TRBJ2-3, with TRBD2 matching over 10 bases. The CDR3 spans 17 residues. V was pared by 3 bases and J by 2 bases, with 8 bases of the junction left unmatched. The germline V gene has CDR1 KGHSH and CDR2 LQKENI. CDR3 loop: CASSPPVAGGLTDTQYF. The CDR3 DNA reads as TGTGCCAGCTCACCGCCTGTAGCGGGAGGACTCACAGATACGCAGTATTTT. The variable domain in full, with the rest retrieved from reference TRBV18 and TRBJ2-3, is NAGVMQNPRHLVRRRGQEARLRCSPMKGHSHVYWYRQLPEEGLKFMVYLQKENIIDESGMPKERFSAEFPKEGPSILRIQQVVRGDSAAYFCASSPPVAGGLTDTQYFGPGTRLTVL.

This chain uses TRBV4-1 with TRBJ2-3, with 7 positions matching TRBD1. The V gene end was trimmed by 2 bases and the J gene end by 6 bases; junction bases not matched to a gene: 11. CDR1 is MGHRA and CDR2 is YSYEKL in the germline V gene. The CDR3 spans 16 residues. In DNA, the CDR3 is TGCGCCAGCAGCCAACCCGACAGGGCACCCAGGGATACGCAGTATTTT. Amino acids: CASSQPDRAPRDTQYF.

This chain joins TRBV7-2 and TRBJ1-6; the D gene is possibly TRBD1 (6 bases). Per germline, CDR1 SGHTA and CDR2 FQGNSA. V shed 3 bases and J shed 10 bases, with 10 bases lying between them. The CDR3 runs to 13 residues. DNA of the CDR3: TGTGCCAGCAGCTTTATCAGGGGATCACCCCTCCACTTT. Protein sequence: CASSFIRGSPLHF. Full variable domain (remainder filled in from reference TRBV7-2 and TRBJ1-6): GAGVSQSPSNKVTEKGKDVELRCDPISGHTALYWYRQSLGQGLEFLIYFQGNSAPDKSGLPSDRFSAERTGGSVSTLTIQRTQQEDSAVYLCASSFIRGSPLHFGNGTRLTVT.

This rearrangement joins TRBV27 to TRBJ2-2; 9 bases map to TRBD2. This CDR3 is built from 17 residues. The J segment lost 1 base and the V segment lost 3 bases, leaving 6 bases of the junction unmatched. Germline lookup yields CDR1 MNHEY and CDR2 SMNVEV (reference sequence). CDR3 nucleotides: TGTGCCAGCAGTTTTAGTAGCGGGGGTATGAACACCGGGGAGCTGTTTTTT. Translation: CASSFSSGGMNTGELFF.

CDR3 sequence (DNA): TGTGCCAGCAGCTTTGGGACTAGCGGGAGTGGAGAGACCCAGTACTTC. Amino acid sequence: CASSFGTSGSGETQYF. J is TRBJ2-5 and V is TRBV7-2, with TRBD2 matching over 14 bases. Germline lookup yields CDR1 SGHTA and CDR2 FQGNSA. The V segment lost 3 bases and the J segment 4 bases; nucleotides outside the gene matches: 4. The CDR3 is made up of 16 amino acids.